The source of this T cell receptor (beta chain) is a study of cytomegalovirus exposure and HLA in healthy donors. Findings and caveats of the study: In a later analysis, HLA-associated beta chains showed higher expansion and lower generation probabilities than comparable chains.

Amplification used 60 Vbeta primers and 13 Jbeta primers. Profiling relied on immunoSEQ multiplex PCR, and the TCRdb table lists in-frame clones only, not all of them. The sample lists around 130,000 clones; 75% were seen once. This clone was recorded a few times. The antigen remains undetermined. The CDR3 loop spans 14 amino acids. CDR1 and CDR2 from the germline V gene are LNHDA and SQIVND (reference sequence). V was cut by 7 bases and J by 6 bases, with 18 bases left in between. The sample comprised PBMCs. The chain joins TRBV19 to TRBJ1-2; tentatively, D is TRBD1 (6 bases). This sequence was found in a woman between 40 and 50 years old in good health and CMV-seropositive. CDR3 loop: CASTQAGQWDGYTF. CDR3 DNA: TGTGCCAGTACTCAGGCTGGACAGTGGGATGGCTACACCTTC. The variable domain in full, with the rest retrieved from reference TRBV19 and TRBJ1-2, is DGGITQSPKYLFRKEGQNVTLSCEQNLNHDAMYWYRQDPGQGLRLIYYSQIVNDFQKGDIAEGYSVSREKKESFPLTVTSAQKNPTAFYLCASTQAGQWDGYTFGSGTRLTVV.